Each of the 28 T cell receptor beta chains below was sequenced from the same sample in a study of T cell responses to AZD1222 COVID-19 vaccine. Assay used: immunoSEQ multiplex PCR; TCRdb lists only in-frame clones, some missing. The data contain approximately 170,000 clones, almost 90% of them singletons. The input for sequencing was peripheral blood, taken 28 days after the second AZD1222 dose. These receptors originate from an adult who received the AZD1222 COVID-19 vaccine.

The V and J genes are TRBV5-4 and TRBJ1-5; D may be TRBD1 (6 bases). V lost 0 bases and J 5 bases, leaving 12 bases between the germline ends. In germline, CDR1 is SGHNT, CDR2 YYREEE (reference sequence). This CDR3 is 15 amino acids long. The CDR3 loop is CASSLGGARDQPQHF. CDR3 nucleotides: TGTGCCAGCAGCTTGGGGGGGGCGAGGGATCAGCCCCAGCATTTT.

The J gene is TRBJ2-7, the V gene TRBV7-9; D may be TRBD1 or TRBD2 (5 bases each). V was pared by 4 bases and J by 0 bases, with 16 bases between. The CDR3 is 16 amino acids. The germline V gene encodes CDR1 SEHNR and CDR2 FQNEAQ (reference sequence). This CDR3 is CASSSLWDGSSYEQYF. DNA of the CDR3: TGTGCCAGCAGCTCCCTCTGGGACGGTAGCTCCTACGAGCAGTACTTC. Using reference TRBV7-9 and TRBJ2-7 for the parts outside the CDR3, the full variable domain is DTGVSQNPRHKITKRGQNVTFRCDPISEHNRLYWYRQTLGQGPEFLTYFQNEAQLEKSRLLSDRFSAERPKGSFSTLEIQRTEQGDSAMYLCASSSLWDGSSYEQYFGPGTRLTVT.

The chain links TRBV19 to TRBJ2-7; 7 nucleotides agree with TRBD1. The CDR3 totals 14 residues. Germline V gene lookup returns CDR1 LNHDA and CDR2 SQIVND (reference sequence). Trimming took 6 bases from V and 10 from J; bases not matched to a gene: 15. CDR3: CASSGQADSLDQYF. The CDR3, as DNA: TGTGCCAGTAGCGGACAGGCAGATTCCCTCGATCAGTACTTC.

This clone has just one count. The chain links TRBV24-1 to TRBJ2-7; the match to TRBD1 covers 11 bases. The CDR3 runs to 15 residues. Looked up from germline, CDR1 is KGHDR and CDR2 is SFDVKD. J gave up 5 bases and V 4 bases, and 6 bases lay outside the gene matches. CDR3 sequence (DNA): TGTGCCACCAGTGACCCCGGGACAGGGGGGCACGAGCAGTACTTC. Protein: CATSDPGTGGHEQYF.

The V call is TRBV7-9, the J call TRBJ2-7; D is unclear. The CDR3 covers 14 residues. Deletions cut 8 bases from V and 2 bases from J, with 16 bases between. Germline V gene lookup returns CDR1 SEHNR and CDR2 FQNEAQ (reference sequence). DNA of the CDR3: TGTGCCAGCCGGCAAGGGCAGGACGCCTACGAGCAGTACTTC. This codes for CASRQGQDAYEQYF.

The chain employs TRBV9 and TRBJ2-3; D ambiguous. This CDR3 region has 15 residues. The V end lost 0 bases, the J end lost 0 bases, and 8 bases lay between the germline ends. The V gene's germline CDR1 is SGDLS and CDR2 YYNGEE. The CDR3 region is CASSVGVTSTDTQYF. The CDR3 DNA sequence: TGTGCCAGCAGCGTAGGGGTTACTAGCACAGATACGCAGTATTTT. The full variable domain, rest sourced from reference TRBV9 and TRBJ2-3, is DSGVTQTPKHLITATGQRVTLRCSPRSGDLSVYWYQQSLDQGLQFLIQYYNGEERAKGNILERFSAQQFPDLHSELNLSSLELGDSALYFCASSVGVTSTDTQYFGPGTRLTVL.

The chain uses TRBV6-5 and TRBJ2-7, with a weak D call TRBD1 (5 bases). The CDR3 spans 13 residues. Trimming stripped 3 bases from V and 3 bases from J, with 9 bases between. The germline V gene encodes CDR1 MNHEY and CDR2 SVGAGI. The CDR3 sequence: CASSYGARYEQYF. CDR3 nucleotide sequence: TGTGCCAGCAGTTATGGGGCACGCTACGAGCAGTACTTC.

The chain recombines TRBV4-2 with TRBJ2-3, with 12 positions matching TRBD1. CDR1 is LGHNA and CDR2 is YNFKEQ in the germline V gene. Germline trimming cut 4 bases from V and 4 bases from J; bases unmatched to any gene: 3. This CDR3 is 15 amino acids long. DNA for the CDR3: TGTGCCAGCAGCCTGGGGACAGGGGGCGCAGATACGCAGTATTTT. Translation: CASSLGTGGADTQYF.

The V gene is TRBV18, the J gene TRBJ2-3; D is tentatively TRBD1 or TRBD2 (6 bases each). V gave up 3 bases and J gave up 6 bases, with 10 bases separating them. There are 13 residues in the CDR3. Germline values: CDR1 KGHSH, CDR2 LQKENI. The CDR3 is CASSPGGSDTQYF. CDR3 in DNA: TGTGCCAGCTCACCGGGGGGCTCGGATACGCAGTATTTT.

This chain links TRBV29-1 with TRBJ2-5; D not certain. CDR1 and CDR2 (germline): SQVTM, ANQGSEA. V shed 7 bases and J shed 2 bases, with 11 bases lying between them. This CDR3 spans 12 amino acids. This CDR3 is CSAPGIQETQYF. The CDR3 DNA follows: TGCAGCGCACCAGGAATTCAAGAGACCCAGTACTTC.

This chain uses TRBV18 with TRBJ2-3; 9 nucleotides align to TRBD2. CDR3 length: 17 amino acids. V was pared by 4 bases and J by 0 bases, with 8 bases of the junction left unmatched. Per germline, CDR1 KGHSH and CDR2 LQKENI. The chain's CDR3 is CASSRQTSGFSTDTQYF. DNA for the CDR3: TGTGCCAGCTCACGCCAGACTAGCGGATTTAGCACAGATACGCAGTATTTT.

This clone has a handful of counts. The chain carries TRBV27 and TRBJ1-2, with 7 bases aligning to TRBD1. CDR1 and CDR2 (germline): MNHEY, SMNVEV (reference sequence). J gave up 7 bases and V 7 bases, and 12 bases lay outside the gene matches. This CDR3 has 14 amino acids. DNA for the CDR3: TGTGCCAGCACCCACGACAGGGCCTCGGGTGGCTACACCTTC. This encodes CASTHDRASGGYTF.

The chain carries TRBV12-5 and TRBJ2-7; possibly TRBD2 for D (6 bases). CDR3 length: 15 amino acids. Trimming cost V 6 bases and J 0 bases, with 15 bases left between them. Per the germline V gene, CDR1 is LGHNT and CDR2 is FRNRAP. The CDR3, as DNA: TGTGCTAGTGGGTTAGCCGGGAGATTCTCCTACGAGCAGTACTTC. Protein product: CASGLAGRFSYEQYF.

DNA of the CDR3: TGTGCCAGTAGTGTACCCCAGGGTGTCACTGAAGCTTTCTTT. Amino acids: CASSVPQGVTEAFF. The rearrangement uses TRBV19 and TRBJ1-1, with D possibly matching TRBD1 (5 bases). CDR1 is LNHDA, CDR2 SQIVND, per germline (reference sequence). The CDR3 covers 14 residues. V lost 5 bases and J 4 bases, leaving 14 bases between the germline ends.

The CDR3 coding sequence is TGTGCCAGCAGCGGATGGGTGAACACTGAAGCTTTCTTT. Amino acids: CASSGWVNTEAFF. The chain recombines TRBV27 with TRBJ1-1, with D unresolved. V lost 6 bases to trimming and J lost 0 bases, with 8 bases between them. This CDR3 is 13 amino acids long. Germline CDR1 MNHEY, CDR2 SMNVEV (reference sequence).

The chain combines TRBV4-2 with TRBJ1-5; D is unclear. The germline V gene encodes CDR1 LGHNA and CDR2 YNFKEQ. The CDR3 runs 14 residues. Trimming cost V 1 base and J 8 bases, with 12 bases left between them. The CDR3 reads CASSQGVGIEPQHF. The CDR3 DNA sequence: TGTGCCAGCAGCCAAGGTGTTGGGATTGAGCCCCAGCATTTT.

The chain employs TRBV19 and TRBJ2-1, with 7 bases identical to TRBD1. The length of the CDR3 is 14 residues. With V trimmed by 3 bases and J by 7 bases, 6 bases remained unmatched. The germline V gene has CDR1 LNHDA and CDR2 SQIVND (reference sequence). The CDR3 DNA reads as TGTGCCAGTAGTATGGGCAGGGGGTTTAATGAGCAGTTCTTC. It specifies CASSMGRGFNEQFF.

This sequence joins TRBV10-1 and TRBJ2-3; TRBD1 is a possible D gene (6 bases). The V end lost 0 bases, the J end lost 0 bases, and 10 bases lay between the germline ends. Germline CDR1 reads WNHNN; CDR2 reads SYGVQD (reference sequence). There are 16 residues in the CDR3. CDR3 sequence: CASSESWGPSTDTQYF. For the CDR3, the DNA is TGCGCCAGCAGTGAGTCTTGGGGGCCTAGCACAGATACGCAGTATTTT.

The chain carries TRBV20-1 and TRBJ2-4; 12 positions match TRBD1. V lost 3 bases and J lost 0; bases outside the gene matches: 9. The germline CDR1 and CDR2 sequences are DFQATT and SNEGSKA (reference sequence). The CDR3 sequence is 18 residues long. The CDR3 spells CSASVRDRGRVAKNIQYF. CDR3 coding DNA: TGCAGTGCTAGTGTACGGGACAGGGGGCGTGTAGCCAAAAACATTCAGTACTTC.

The V gene is TRBV7-9, the J gene TRBJ1-3, with D uncertain. The CDR3 is made up of 13 amino acids. V shed 5 bases and J shed 0 bases, with 5 bases lying between them. The germline V gene encodes CDR1 SEHNR and CDR2 FQNEAQ (reference sequence). The CDR3: CASSRSSGNTIYF. The CDR3 DNA sequence: TGTGCCAGCAGCCGAAGCTCTGGAAACACCATATATTTT.

This rearrangement joins TRBV3-1 (or the pseudogene TRBV3-2) to TRBJ1-4; no definite D call. Germline V lookup: CDR1 LGHDT, CDR2 YNNKEL (reference sequence). V lost 3 bases to trimming and J lost 1 base, with 12 bases between them. The CDR3 runs to 16 residues. CDR3 bases: TGTGCCAGCAGCCACCAACTTCGGCGAACTAATGAAAAACTGTTTTTT. It is translated as CASSHQLRRTNEKLFF.

CDR3 amino acids: CATSDLSGADTQYF. In DNA form, the CDR3 reads TGTGCCACCAGTGATTTGTCCGGGGCAGATACGCAGTATTTT. The V and J genes are TRBV24-1 and TRBJ2-3; a possible D gene is TRBD2 (5 bases). This CDR3 region has 14 residues. V lost 0 bases and J 4 bases, leaving 7 bases between the germline ends. Germline V gives CDR1 KGHDR, CDR2 SFDVKD.

The V and J genes are TRBV25-1 and TRBJ1-2; D is undetermined. Germline V gene sequence: CDR1 MGHDK, CDR2 SYGVNS. Trimming removed 0 bases from V and 7 bases from J, with 15 bases in between. This CDR3 has 15 residues. This CDR3 reads CASSEYTGTRGGYTF. CDR3 DNA sequence: TGTGCCAGCAGTGAATATACCGGCACTCGGGGTGGCTACACCTTC.

The V and J genes are TRBV6-1 and TRBJ2-1; no reliable D call. Per germline, CDR1 MNHNS and CDR2 SASEGT. The CDR3 sequence is 13 residues long. The V end lost 2 bases, the J end lost 8 bases, and 10 bases lay between the germline ends. The CDR3 coding sequence is TGTGCCAGCAGTGAACCGTACGGCTATGAGCAGTTCTTC. As protein: CASSEPYGYEQFF.

The rearrangement joins TRBV7-2 to TRBJ1-5, with 10 bases matching TRBD1. CDR1 and CDR2 from the germline V gene are SGHTA and FQGNSA. The CDR3 runs 17 residues. Germline trimming cut 5 bases from V and 1 base from J; bases unmatched to any gene: 8. CDR3 region: CASSRDRGGGSNQPQHF. CDR3 coding DNA: TGTGCCAGCAGCCGGGACAGGGGAGGTGGAAGCAATCAGCCCCAGCATTTT.

V is TRBV7-2 and J is TRBJ1-4, with D hard to call. Germline assignment: CDR1 SGHTA and CDR2 FQGNSA. V was trimmed by 1 base and J by 4 bases, leaving 1 base between them. The CDR3 is made up of 12 amino acids. The CDR3, as DNA: TGTGCCAGCAGCTTAGTTAATGAAAAACTGTTTTTT. The encoded protein is CASSLVNEKLFF.

The chain has TRBV4-1 and TRBJ2-1; 10 bases fit TRBD1. CDR3 length: 13 amino acids. Trimming at V came to 0 bases and at J to 14 bases, leaving 4 bases not matched to a gene. Per germline, CDR1 MGHRA and CDR2 YSYEKL. The CDR3 nucleotides read TGCGCCAGCAGCCAAGACCCCGGGACAGGGGAGTTCTTC. Protein: CASSQDPGTGEFF.

The V gene is TRBV18, the J gene TRBJ2-5; TRBD1 aligns across 10 bases. CDR1 KGHSH and CDR2 LQKENI come from the germline V gene. This CDR3 contains 15 residues. With 6 bases clipped from V and 5 bases from J, the junction kept 9 bases outside the gene matches. This chain's CDR3 is CASSRDRGFRETQYF. The CDR3 DNA reads TGTGCCAGCTCCCGGGACAGGGGATTTCGGGAGACCCAGTACTTC.